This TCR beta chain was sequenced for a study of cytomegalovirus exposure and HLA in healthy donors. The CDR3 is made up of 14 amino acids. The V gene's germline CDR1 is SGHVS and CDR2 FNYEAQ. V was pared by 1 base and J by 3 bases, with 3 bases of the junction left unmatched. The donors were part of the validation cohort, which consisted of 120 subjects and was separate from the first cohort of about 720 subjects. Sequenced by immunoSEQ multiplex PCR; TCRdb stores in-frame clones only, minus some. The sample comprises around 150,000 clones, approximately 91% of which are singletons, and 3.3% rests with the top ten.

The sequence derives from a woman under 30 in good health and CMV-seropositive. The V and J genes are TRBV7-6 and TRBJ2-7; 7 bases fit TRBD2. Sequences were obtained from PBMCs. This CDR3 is CASSLGGSYYEQYF. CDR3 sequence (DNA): TGTGCCAGCAGCTTAGGCGGGAGTTACTACGAGCAGTACTTC. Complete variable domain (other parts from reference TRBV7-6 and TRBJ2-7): GAGVSQSPRYKVTKRGQDVALRCDPISGHVSLYWYRQALGQGPEFLTYFNYEAQQDKSGLPNDRFSAERPEGSISTLTIQRTEQRDSAMYRCASSLGGSYYEQYFGPGTRLTVT.